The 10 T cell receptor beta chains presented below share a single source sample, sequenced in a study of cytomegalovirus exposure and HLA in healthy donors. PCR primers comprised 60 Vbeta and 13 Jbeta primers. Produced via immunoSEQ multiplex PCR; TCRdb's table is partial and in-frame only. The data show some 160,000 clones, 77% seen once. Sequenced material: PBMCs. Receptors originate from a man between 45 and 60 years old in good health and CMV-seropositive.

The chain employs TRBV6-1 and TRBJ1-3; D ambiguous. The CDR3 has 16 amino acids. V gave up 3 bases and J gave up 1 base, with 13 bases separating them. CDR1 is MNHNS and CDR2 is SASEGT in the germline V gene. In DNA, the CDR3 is TGTGCCAGCAGTGATCCGGGGAGGGTGTCTGGAAACACCATATATTTT. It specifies CASSDPGRVSGNTIYF.

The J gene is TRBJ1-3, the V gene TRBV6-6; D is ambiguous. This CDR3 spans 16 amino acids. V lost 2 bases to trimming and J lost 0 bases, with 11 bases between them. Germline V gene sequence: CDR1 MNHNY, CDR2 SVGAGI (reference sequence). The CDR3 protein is CASSYRAESSGNTIYF. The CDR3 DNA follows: TGTGCCAGCAGTTACCGAGCGGAGAGCTCTGGAAACACCATATATTTT.

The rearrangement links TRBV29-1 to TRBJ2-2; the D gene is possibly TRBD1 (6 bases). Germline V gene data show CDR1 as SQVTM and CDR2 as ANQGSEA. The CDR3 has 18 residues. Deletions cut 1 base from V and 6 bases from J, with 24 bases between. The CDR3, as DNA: TGCAGCGTTGAAGGCAGGGGTCGCGCGTCGGGATCCGCCGGGGAGCTGTTTTTT. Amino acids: CSVEGRGRASGSAGELFF.

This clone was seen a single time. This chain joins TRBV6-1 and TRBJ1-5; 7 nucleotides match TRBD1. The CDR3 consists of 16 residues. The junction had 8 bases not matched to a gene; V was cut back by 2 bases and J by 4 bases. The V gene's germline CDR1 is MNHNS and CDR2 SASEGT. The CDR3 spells CASSESARGWNQPQHF. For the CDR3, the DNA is TGTGCCAGCAGTGAATCGGCCAGGGGGTGGAATCAGCCCCAGCATTTT.

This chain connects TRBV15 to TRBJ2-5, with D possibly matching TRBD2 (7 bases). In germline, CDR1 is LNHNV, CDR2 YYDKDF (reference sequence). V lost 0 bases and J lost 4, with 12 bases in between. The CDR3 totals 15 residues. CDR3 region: CATSREVGGRETQYF. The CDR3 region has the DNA TGTGCCACCAGCAGAGAGGTCGGGGGGCGAGAGACCCAGTACTTC.

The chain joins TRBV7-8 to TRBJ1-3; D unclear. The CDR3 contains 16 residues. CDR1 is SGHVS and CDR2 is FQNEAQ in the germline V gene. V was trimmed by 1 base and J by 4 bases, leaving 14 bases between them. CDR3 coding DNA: TGTGCCAGCAGCTTAGTCGCCCACAGCCAAGGAAACACCATATATTTT. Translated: CASSLVAHSQGNTIYF.

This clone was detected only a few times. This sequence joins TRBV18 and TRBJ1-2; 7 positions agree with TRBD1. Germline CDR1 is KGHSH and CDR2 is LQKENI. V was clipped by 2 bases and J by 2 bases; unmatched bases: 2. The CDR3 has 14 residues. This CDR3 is CASSPGTANYGYTF. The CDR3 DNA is TGTGCCAGCTCACCAGGGACAGCAAACTATGGCTACACCTTC.

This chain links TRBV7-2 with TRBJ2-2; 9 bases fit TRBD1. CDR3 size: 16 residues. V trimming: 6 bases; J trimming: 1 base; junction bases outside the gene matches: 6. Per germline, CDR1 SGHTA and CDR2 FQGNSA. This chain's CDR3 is CASSVQGAMNTGELFF. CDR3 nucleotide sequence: TGTGCCAGCAGTGTACAGGGGGCGATGAACACCGGGGAGCTGTTTTTT.

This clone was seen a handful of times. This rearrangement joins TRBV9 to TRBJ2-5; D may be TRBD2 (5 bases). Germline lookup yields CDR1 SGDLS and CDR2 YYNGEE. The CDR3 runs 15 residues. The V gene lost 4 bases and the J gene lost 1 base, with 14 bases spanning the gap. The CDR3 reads CASSHGNGLQETQYF. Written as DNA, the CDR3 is TGTGCCAGCAGCCATGGGAACGGACTCCAAGAGACCCAGTACTTC.

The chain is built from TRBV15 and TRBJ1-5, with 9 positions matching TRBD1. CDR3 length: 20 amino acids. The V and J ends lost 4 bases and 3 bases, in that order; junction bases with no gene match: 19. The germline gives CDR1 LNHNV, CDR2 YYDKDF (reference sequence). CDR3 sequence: CATSNNLYTGGGIINQPQHF. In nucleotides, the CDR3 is TGTGCCACCAGCAACAACCTCTATACAGGGGGCGGGATAATCAATCAGCCCCAGCATTTT.